A selection of T cell receptor beta chains follows, all from one sample in a study of sequential checkpoint blockade in melanoma. Sequencing used immunoSEQ multiplex PCR; TCRdb keeps in-frame clones, though not all of them. The table shows 25,000 to 30,000 clones, with 77% occurring only once. The sequencing used CD8+ T cells sorted from blood (inferred from file names), collected from a patient given nivolumab and ipilimumab in sequence. Source of these receptors: a human donor with melanoma. CDR3s include the opening cysteine and the closing phenylalanine or tryptophan. D genes are given only for firm matches. Clone size appears in some rows only: once, few, many, or a class for an expanded clone.

D | J | size | V | DNA | CDR3
. | TRBJ1-1 | . | TRBV28 | TGTGCCAGCAGTTCCGACACTGAAGCTTTCTTT | CASSSDTEAFF
TRBD2 | TRBJ2-1 | . | TRBV13 | TGTGCCAGCAGCTTTTCCAGCGGGGGGGCCGTCAATGAGCAGTTCTTC | CASSFSSGGAVNEQFF
. | TRBJ2-5 | . | TRBV27 | TGTGCCAGCAGTTTAAGCAGGGGACGGGAGACCCAGTACTTC | CASSLSRGRETQYF
TRBD2 | TRBJ2-1 | . | TRBV27 | TGTGCCAGCAGTTTTCGGGGGGGGAATGAGCAGTTCTTC | CASSFRGGNEQFF
TRBD1 | TRBJ1-1 | . | TRBV27 | TGTGCCAGCAGTCTTCAGGGGGGTTACACTGAAGCTTTCTTT | CASSLQGGYTEAFF
. | TRBJ1-5 | . | TRBV6-1 | TGTGCCAGCAGGGAGGACAGCGCGAATCAGCCCCAGCATTTT | CASREDSANQPQHF
TRBD2 | TRBJ2-2 | . | TRBV7-9 | TGTGCCAGCAGCTGGAGCGGGGCCTATACCGGGGAGCTGTTTTTT | CASSWSGAYTGELFF
TRBD1 | TRBJ2-3 | . | TRBV13 | TGTGCCAGCAGCGCACCGGGACAGGGGACAGATACGCAGTATTTT | CASSAPGQGTDTQYF
. | TRBJ2-7 | once | TRBV27 | TGTGCCAGCAGCCCCGGACAAGGCTACGAGCAGTACTTC | CASSPGQGYEQYF
. | TRBJ1-2 | . | TRBV4-1 | TGCGCCAGCAGCCCGCGGGGGTCGGATGGCTACACCTTC | CASSPRGSDGYTF
TRBD2 | TRBJ2-7 | . | TRBV29-1 | TGCAGCGTTGCAGGGACTACATCCTACGAGCAGTACTTC | CSVAGTTSYEQYF
TRBD1 | TRBJ2-1 | once | TRBV10-1 | TGCGCCAGCAAAGAAGTTTGCAGGGGGTACCCTCCGGGACCACGGGACAATGAGCAGTTCTTC | CASKEVCRGYPPGPRDNEQFF
. | TRBJ2-7 | once | TRBV15 | TGTGCCACCAGCCGAACACGATCCTACGAGCAGTACTTC | CATSRTRSYEQYF
. | TRBJ2-7 | . | TRBV7-2 | TGTGCCAGCAGCCCTGTCGCAGACGAGCAGTACTTC | CASSPVADEQYF